Listed here are 30 T cell receptor beta chains from one sample, sequenced in a study of blood T cell repertoires in COVID-19. Assay used: immunoSEQ multiplex PCR; TCRdb lists only in-frame clones, some missing. The sample lists about 190,000 clones, around 83% occurring once. The sample comprised peripheral blood. These receptors originate from a woman in her 40s with acute or convalescent COVID-19.

This sequence joins TRBV27 and TRBJ2-2, with D tentatively TRBD2 (6 bases). Germline CDR1 reads MNHEY; CDR2 reads SMNVEV (reference sequence). Trimming pared 5 bases from V and 7 bases from J, leaving 11 bases between. This CDR3 contains 13 residues. CDR3 in DNA: TGTGCCAGCAGTATGGGGGGTCTCGGGGAGCTGTTTTTT. It yields the protein CASSMGGLGELFF.

The V gene is TRBV11-2, the J gene TRBJ1-2; D call uncertain. Germline V lookup: CDR1 SGHAT, CDR2 FQNNGV. V gave up 0 bases and J gave up 4 bases, with 12 bases separating them. The CDR3 is 15 residues long. The CDR3 DNA reads TGTGCCAGCAGCTTAGATTCGACGGGGATCTATGGCTACACCTTC. This encodes CASSLDSTGIYGYTF.

This clone was counted only a few times. This chain uses TRBV29-1 with TRBJ2-4; a weak D match, TRBD1 (6 bases). V lost 4 bases and J lost 6, with 13 bases in between. The CDR3 length is 13 residues. Germline V lookup: CDR1 SQVTM, CDR2 ANQGSEA. The CDR3 DNA reads TGCAGCGTTGTTAACAGGGACCCAAACATTCAGTACTTC. This encodes CSVVNRDPNIQYF.

In regard to this clone: Within the sample, other DNA sequences also encode this same CDR3. This chain connects TRBV19 to TRBJ1-6; 10 bases match TRBD1. In germline, CDR1 is LNHDA, CDR2 SQIVND (reference sequence). V gave up 2 bases and J gave up 9 bases; unmatched junction bases: 7. The CDR3 runs 16 residues. The CDR3 nucleotides are TGTGCCAGTAGTATATCTGGACAGGGGGATGGTTCACCCCTCCACTTT. Translating it yields CASSISGQGDGSPLHF.

This chain connects TRBV28 to TRBJ1-6; 9 nucleotides agree with TRBD1. Germline V gene sequence: CDR1 MDHEN, CDR2 SYDVKM. The CDR3 is 16 residues long. V was clipped by 3 bases and J by 6 bases; unmatched bases: 6. For the CDR3, the DNA is TGTGCCAGCAGTTTGGGGACAGGGTCTTCTAATTCACCCCTCCACTTT. Translation: CASSLGTGSSNSPLHF.

The chain uses TRBV7-8 and TRBJ2-7; D might be TRBD2 (7 bases). Germline lookup yields CDR1 SGHVS and CDR2 FQNEAQ. The CDR3 covers 15 residues. Trimming took 1 base from V and 5 from J, leaving 15 bases between them. The CDR3 here is CASSLVRGAGDEQYF. The CDR3 bases are TGTGCCAGCAGCTTAGTACGGGGGGCAGGCGACGAGCAGTACTTC.

This clone was seen just once. V usage is TRBV27 and J usage is TRBJ1-2; no clear D gene. There are 15 residues in the CDR3. The V and J ends lost 3 bases and 8 bases respectively, with 19 bases between them. CDR1 and CDR2 (germline): MNHEY, SMNVEV (reference sequence). CDR3 coding DNA: TGTGCCAGCAGTTTTGGGTTAGCGGGATCTCAGGGCTACACCTTC. Protein sequence: CASSFGLAGSQGYTF.

The chain has TRBV3-1 (or the pseudogene TRBV3-2) and TRBJ2-1, with 12 bases fitting TRBD2. The CDR3 is 17 residues long. V trimming: 1 base; J trimming: 6 bases; junction bases outside the gene matches: 7. CDR1 LGHDT and CDR2 YNNKEL come from the germline V gene (reference sequence). CDR3 protein: CASSQVTSGSRVNEQFF. In nucleotides, the CDR3 is TGTGCCAGCAGCCAAGTGACTAGCGGGAGTCGTGTCAATGAGCAGTTCTTC.

J is TRBJ2-1 and V is TRBV5-1, with 9 bases identical to TRBD2. The ends lost 4 bases at V and 3 bases at J; junction bases unmatched: 5. Germline lookup yields CDR1 SGHRS and CDR2 YFSETQ. The CDR3 sequence is 15 residues long. CDR3 sequence (DNA): TGCGCCAGCAGCGAAGTAGCGGGGGTCTACAATGAGCAGTTCTTC. It yields the protein CASSEVAGVYNEQFF.

This chain links TRBV13 with TRBJ2-1, with 7 bases lining up with TRBD1. Germline V gene data show CDR1 as PRHDT and CDR2 as FYEKMQ (reference sequence). V shed 5 bases, J shed 2 bases, and the junction held 6 bases outside the gene matches. The CDR3 spans 15 residues. As DNA, the CDR3 is TGTGCCAGCAGCCCCCGGGACAGAGCCTACAATGAGCAGTTCTTC. As protein: CASSPRDRAYNEQFF.

The rearrangement links TRBV13 to TRBJ2-3, with TRBD1 matching 7 bases. Per the germline V gene, CDR1 is PRHDT and CDR2 is FYEKMQ (reference sequence). After removal of 5 bases from V and 3 bases from J, the junction contained 2 bases not matched to a gene. This CDR3 comprises 13 residues. The DNA of the CDR3 is TGTGCCAGCAGCCCCAGGGGGACAGATACGCAGTATTTT. This gives the protein CASSPRGTDTQYF.

The rearrangement uses TRBV28 and TRBJ2-6; D is undetermined. From germline, CDR1 is MDHEN and CDR2 SYDVKM. V was cut by 7 bases and J by 9 bases, with 7 bases left in between. The CDR3 spans 11 residues. CDR3 sequence: CASNQHNVLTF. DNA for the CDR3: TGTGCCAGCAACCAACACAACGTCCTGACTTTC.

The gene calls are TRBV9 and TRBJ2-3; TRBD2 agrees at 7 bases. V was pared by 0 bases and J by 0 bases, with 1 base of the junction left unmatched. The CDR3 runs 15 residues. Germline CDR1 is SGDLS and CDR2 is YYNGEE. The CDR3 DNA reads as TGTGCCAGCAGCGTAGTGGGGGGGAGCACAGATACGCAGTATTTT. Its protein product is CASSVVGGSTDTQYF. Together with reference TRBV9 and TRBJ2-3, the CDR3 gives the full variable domain: DSGVTQTPKHLITATGQRVTLRCSPRSGDLSVYWYQQSLDQGLQFLIQYYNGEERAKGNILERFSAQQFPDLHSELNLSSLELGDSALYFCASSVVGGSTDTQYFGPGTRLTVL.

This chain joins TRBV5-1 and TRBJ1-1; 7 bases are a match to TRBD1. CDR3 length: 15 amino acids. Germline V gives CDR1 SGHRS, CDR2 YFSETQ. The trim removed 3 bases at V and 1 base at J, leaving 6 bases unmatched. The CDR3 DNA is TGCGCCAGCAGCTCTACGGGACAGCCGAACACTGAAGCTTTCTTT. Amino acid sequence: CASSSTGQPNTEAFF.

The V and J genes are TRBV6-5 and TRBJ1-1; the D is unclear. CDR3 length equals 13 residues. Germline assignment: CDR1 MNHEY and CDR2 SVGAGI. The ends were cut back, 2 bases at V and 4 bases at J, with 8 bases in the middle. In DNA form, the CDR3 reads TGTGCCAGCAGTTACAATGCGGGCACTGAAGCTTTCTTT. It is translated as CASSYNAGTEAFF.

The V and J genes are TRBV29-1 and TRBJ1-1; D not certain. Germline assignment: CDR1 SQVTM and CDR2 ANQGSEA. This CDR3 is 13 amino acids long. V lost 6 bases, J lost 1 base, and 12 bases lay in between. The CDR3 sequence: CSVARGGNTEAFF. The CDR3 coding sequence is TGCAGCGTCGCCCGGGGAGGGAACACTGAAGCTTTCTTT.

The sample holds one count of this clone. For the CDR3, the DNA is TGTGCCAGCAGCGCCGGGACTGACGGAAACACCATATATTTT. Residues: CASSAGTDGNTIYF. The V and J genes are TRBV9 and TRBJ1-3; perhaps TRBD1 as D (5 bases). Germline CDR1 and CDR2: SGDLS and YYNGEE. V lost 3 bases and J lost 4, with 11 bases in between. CDR3 length equals 14 residues. The full variable domain, its missing parts supplied by reference TRBV9 and TRBJ1-3, is DSGVTQTPKHLITATGQRVTLRCSPRSGDLSVYWYQQSLDQGLQFLIQYYNGEERAKGNILERFSAQQFPDLHSELNLSSLELGDSALYFCASSAGTDGNTIYFGEGSWLTVV.

The CDR3 reads CASDSGSRVGTQYF. Written as DNA, the CDR3 is TGTGCCAGCGATAGCGGGAGCCGTGTTGGGACCCAGTACTTC. This sequence joins TRBV6-6 and TRBJ2-5; 9 bases are shared with TRBD2. CDR1 is MNHNY and CDR2 is SVGAGI in the germline V gene (reference sequence). Trimming took 8 bases from V and 7 from J; bases not matched to a gene: 11. The CDR3 runs 14 residues.

V usage is TRBV18 and J usage is TRBJ1-5, with 7 bases aligning to TRBD1. This CDR3 region has 14 residues. The V gene's germline CDR1 is KGHSH and CDR2 LQKENI. Trimming took 4 bases from V and 5 from J; bases not matched to a gene: 5. The CDR3 bases are TGTGCCAGCTCACACGGCGGGACAGATCAGCCCCAGCATTTT. It translates to CASSHGGTDQPQHF. Full variable domain (outside the CDR3, taken from reference TRBV18 and TRBJ1-5): NAGVMQNPRHLVRRRGQEARLRCSPMKGHSHVYWYRQLPEEGLKFMVYLQKENIIDESGMPKERFSAEFPKEGPSILRIQQVVRGDSAAYFCASSHGGTDQPQHFGDGTRLSIL.

J is TRBJ2-3 and V is TRBV5-8, with D maybe TRBD1 (6 bases). CDR3 length equals 14 residues. The germline CDR1 and CDR2 sequences are SGHTS and YDEGEE. V lost 2 bases and J 3 bases, leaving 10 bases between the germline ends. The CDR3 region is CASSLNRATDTQYF. The DNA for the CDR3 is TGTGCCAGCAGCTTAAACAGGGCAACAGATACGCAGTATTTT.

V gene TRBV12-3 or TRBV12-4 combines with J gene TRBJ2-5; D remains unclear. V was clipped by 3 bases and J by 5 bases, with 10 bases between them. The CDR3 extends over 13 amino acids. CDR3 residues: CASSLSYRETQYF. CDR3 sequence (DNA): TGTGCCAGCAGTTTGTCCTACCGGGAGACCCAGTACTTC.

V is TRBV30 and J is TRBJ1-4; tentative D call: TRBD1 (5 bases). Deletions cut 0 bases from V and 13 bases from J, with 21 bases between. Germline lookup yields CDR1 GTSNPN and CDR2 SVGIG (reference sequence). The CDR3 covers 15 residues. CDR3 DNA sequence: TGTGCCTGGAGTGTTTGGCCCCAGGGTGGTTTTGGACTGTTTTTT. This encodes CAWSVWPQGGFGLFF.

The CDR3 DNA sequence: TGTGCCAGCAGTTACGCTAGCGGGGGGGGTACTATTCAGTACTTC. Its translation: CASSYASGGGTIQYF. The genes are TRBV6-5 and TRBJ2-4; 12 bases are a match to TRBD2. CDR3 size: 15 residues. Per germline, CDR1 MNHEY and CDR2 SVGAGI. The V and J ends lost 2 bases and 10 bases, in that order; junction bases with no gene match: 6.

In DNA form, the CDR3 reads TGTGCCAGCAGCCCTCCTAGCGGGAGCTACGAGCAGTACTTC. Protein sequence: CASSPPSGSYEQYF. The rearrangement joins TRBV3-1 (or the pseudogene TRBV3-2) to TRBJ2-7, with 10 bases fitting TRBD2. The CDR3 is 14 amino acids. J lost 3 bases, V lost 4 bases, and 3 bases had no gene match. Germline V gene data show CDR1 as LGHDT and CDR2 as YNNKEL (reference sequence).

The V call is TRBV5-1, the J call TRBJ2-7; 12 positions match TRBD2. The CDR3 contains 15 residues. Germline V gene sequence: CDR1 SGHRS, CDR2 YFSETQ. Trimming took 2 bases from V and 3 from J; bases not matched to a gene: 3. For the CDR3, the DNA is TGCGCCAGCAGCTTTGCTAGCGGGAGGGTCTACGAGCAGTACTTC. It encodes CASSFASGRVYEQYF. Full variable domain (missing parts from reference TRBV5-1 and TRBJ2-7): KAGVTQTPRYLIKTRGQQVTLSCSPISGHRSVSWYQQTPGQGLQFLFEYFSETQRNKGNFPGRFSGRQFSNSRSEMNVSTLELGDSALYLCASSFASGRVYEQYFGPGTRLTVT.

The genes are TRBV28 and TRBJ1-1, with 9 bases fitting TRBD1. The CDR3 runs 17 residues. The V gene end was trimmed by 7 bases and the J gene end by 0 bases; junction bases not matched to a gene: 12. Germline CDR1 reads MDHEN; CDR2 reads SYDVKM. As DNA, the CDR3 is TGTGCCAGCACCCTCGTGACAGGGGGTGGCATGAACACTGAAGCTTTCTTT. Encoded protein: CASTLVTGGGMNTEAFF. Full variable domain (outside the CDR3, taken from reference TRBV28 and TRBJ1-1): DVKVTQSSRYLVKRTGEKVFLECVQDMDHENMFWYRQDPGLGLRLIYFSYDVKMKEKGDIPEGYSVSREKKERFSLILESASTNQTSMYLCASTLVTGGGMNTEAFFGQGTRLTVV.

This chain joins TRBV13 and TRBJ2-3, with TRBD2 matching over 11 bases. CDR1 is PRHDT and CDR2 is FYEKMQ in the germline V gene (reference sequence). The CDR3 runs to 18 residues. V shed 5 bases, J shed 0 bases, and the junction held 10 bases outside the gene matches. DNA of the CDR3: TGTGCCAGCAGCGCGTGGGGGTCTAGCGGGGGGAGCACAGATACGCAGTATTTT. Its translation is CASSAWGSSGGSTDTQYF.

The chain has TRBV5-1 and TRBJ2-7, with 7 positions matching TRBD1. In germline, CDR1 is SGHRS, CDR2 YFSETQ. Losses at the gene ends were 3 bases for V and 2 bases for J; bases not matched to a gene: 5. The length of the CDR3 is 14 residues. As DNA, the CDR3 is TGCGCCAGCAGCTCCGGACAGGATACCTACGAGCAGTACTTC. Translated, it gives CASSSGQDTYEQYF.

V usage is TRBV6-5 and J usage is TRBJ1-2; D is perhaps TRBD1 (6 bases). This CDR3 has 15 amino acids. Germline values: CDR1 MNHEY, CDR2 SVGAGI. V dropped 6 bases and J dropped 7 bases, with 21 bases sitting between them. CDR3 sequence (DNA): TGTGCCAGCAGCAACGGGATGCCAGGGGCGGCTGGCTACACCTTC. Amino acids: CASSNGMPGAAGYTF.

This clone was picked up a small number of times. The V and J genes are TRBV5-1 and TRBJ1-1; D is possibly TRBD1 (5 bases). Germline V gene lookup returns CDR1 SGHRS and CDR2 YFSETQ. V gave up 3 bases and J gave up 3 bases, with 15 bases separating them. This CDR3 is built from 15 residues. DNA of the CDR3: TGCGCCAGCAGCTACCCTGGGCGGGGGGACACTGAAGCTTTCTTT. Encoded protein: CASSYPGRGDTEAFF.